The clone carrying this T cell receptor (beta chain) was seen more than once but under ten times. This entry belongs to a study of blood T cell repertoires in COVID-19. On the study more broadly: PBMCs, B-cell-depleted T cells, or T cells provided the cDNA or gDNA that made up the material.

The authors' processing: Amplifying reference gene primers gave estimates of nucleated cell counts. The data were produced by immunoSEQ multiplex PCR, yet TCRdb's version contains in-frame clones alone and is incomplete. V and J calls and clone size are as listed in that table; D and trimming were resolved from the DNA. Of some 240,000 clones in the sample, over 75% were seen once. The length of the CDR3 is 16 residues. Germline V gene sequence: CDR1 LNHDA, CDR2 SQIVND (reference sequence). Trimming pared 2 bases from V and 0 bases from J, leaving 13 bases between. The rearrangement links TRBV19 to TRBJ1-1; weak D call: TRBD1 (6 bases). The sample was peripheral blood. This receptor was identified in a woman aged 65 to 85 with COVID-19, enrolled during active disease. CDR3: CASSILAGQMNTEAFF. The CDR3 DNA reads as TGTGCCAGTAGTATATTGGCAGGACAGATGAACACTGAAGCTTTCTTT.